These T cell receptor beta chains were read from a single sample in a study of graft-versus-host responses after intestinal transplantation. Measured with immunoSEQ multiplex PCR; TCRdb has only the in-frame clones, and not every one. In the table there are tens of thousands of clones, about 94% of which are singletons. No cognate antigen is known for these TCRs. The specimen comprised unstimulated CD8+ T cells sorted from spleen or lymph node cells, sampled before intestinal transplant. Receptors were obtained from a human donor who received an intestinal transplant. Each CDR3 is given with its conserved first and last residue. The D gene is left open where the match is weak. Size values are once, few and many counts, or a class for expanded clones, and some rows have none.

J gene | V gene | D gene | clone size | CDR3 DNA | CDR3 protein
TRBJ1-5 | TRBV28 | - | - | TGTGCCAGCAGTTTATTCAGGGTATCGCAGCCCCAGCATTTT | CASSLFRVSQPQHF
TRBJ2-3 | TRBV5-3 | - | - | TGTGCCAGAAGCTTGGAAGGCCCACGGGCAGATACGCAGTATTTT | CARSLEGPRADTQYF
TRBJ2-3 | TRBV13 | - | - | TGTGCCAGCAGTTCCGGGTCCCTCACAGATACGCAGTATTTT | CASSSGSLTDTQYF
TRBJ2-7 | TRBV11-3 | - | - | TGTGCCAGCAGCCCTTGGGGGAGCGCCTACGAGCAGTACTTC | CASSPWGSAYEQYF
TRBJ2-7 | TRBV9 | TRBD1 | - | TGTGCCAGCAGCGGACCTCGGACAGGGAACTACGAGCAGTACTTC | CASSGPRTGNYEQYF
TRBJ2-2 | TRBV7-8 | TRBD2 | - | TGTGCCAGCAGCTGGTCTAGCGGGAGGGTTTACACCGGGGAGCTGTTTTTT | CASSWSSGRVYTGELFF
TRBJ2-1 | TRBV5-1 | - | once | TGCGCCAGCACCGAGGATCCGCACAATGAGCAGTTCTTC | CASTEDPHNEQFF
TRBJ2-7 | TRBV9 | TRBD2 | - | TGTGCCAGCAGCGTAGGACCCACTAGCGGCACCTACGAGCAGTACTTC | CASSVGPTSGTYEQYF
TRBJ1-2 | TRBV15 | - | - | TGTGCCACCAGCACCGAACAGGAGATCTATGGCTACACCTTC | CATSTEQEIYGYTF
TRBJ2-7 | TRBV9 | - | - | TGTGCCAGCAGCGTAGGAGAAACCGAGAGCTACGAGCAGTACTTC | CASSVGETESYEQYF
TRBJ1-2 | TRBV6-5 | - | - | TGTGCCAGCAGTGAGTACCGGCTTGGCTATGGCTACACCTTC | CASSEYRLGYGYTF
TRBJ2-5 | TRBV6-6 | - | - | TGTGCCAGCAGAAGCATGGGAGGCGAGCAAGAGACCCAGTACTTC | CASRSMGGEQETQYF
TRBJ1-5 | TRBV7-9 | - | - | TGTGCCAGCAGCTTAGATGCCGCCAATCAGCCCCAGCATTTT | CASSLDAANQPQHF
TRBJ2-1 | TRBV11-2 | TRBD2 | - | TGTGCCAGCAGCTTAGATCCTCGTTACGCTAGCGGGAGTTCCTACAATGAGCAGTTCTTC | CASSLDPRYASGSSYNEQFF
TRBJ2-3 | TRBV27 | - | - | TGTGCCAGCAGGGGCTGGGACGGCACAGATACGCAGTATTTT | CASRGWDGTDTQYF
TRBJ2-2 | TRBV27 | - | once | TGTGCCAGCAGTTTATCGTGGGAGCGTACCGGGGAGCTGTTTTTT | CASSLSWERTGELFF
TRBJ2-7 | TRBV7-9 | - | - | TGTGCCAGCATGGATTCTTTCTCTTACGAGCAGTACTTC | CASMDSFSYEQYF
TRBJ1-2 | TRBV10-2 | - | few | TGCGCCAGCATTAGCCCCGGGGGGATAAACTATGGCTACACCTTC | CASISPGGINYGYTF
TRBJ2-7 | TRBV7-9 | - | - | TGTGCCAGCAGCTTCCTAGACACGGGCTCCTACGAGCAGTACTTC | CASSFLDTGSYEQYF
TRBJ1-2 | TRBV18 | - | - | TGTGCCAGCTCACCACATGGGACCGAGATCCTGAACTATGGCTACACCTTC | CASSPHGTEILNYGYTF
TRBJ2-7 | TRBV4-1 | TRBD2 | - | TGCGCCAGCAGCCCCAGACTAGCGGGATACACTCACGAGCAGTACTTC | CASSPRLAGYTHEQYF
TRBJ1-1 | TRBV19 | - | - | TGTGCCACGCAAAGGGACGGTTTTATGAACACTGAAGCTTTCTTT | CATQRDGFMNTEAFF
TRBJ2-7 | TRBV19 | TRBD1 | - | TGTGCCAGTAGTATGGGGCAGGGGGCCTACGAGCAGTACTTC | CASSMGQGAYEQYF
TRBJ2-7 | TRBV5-6 | - | - | TGTGCCAGCAGCTCGGAAAGTGCCATCTACGAGCAGTACTTC | CASSSESAIYEQYF
TRBJ2-5 | TRBV13 | TRBD1 | - | TGTGCCAGCAGCCGCCGGACAGGGGGTAGGGCGAGGGAGACCCAGTACTTC | CASSRRTGGRARETQYF
TRBJ2-5 | TRBV15 | - | - | TGTGCCACCAGCAGCACGAGGGAGATGTGGGAGACCCAGTACTTC | CATSSTREMWETQYF
TRBJ2-7 | TRBV30 | - | - | TGTGCCTGGAGTATAAGGGGATCCTACGAGCAGTACTTC | CAWSIRGSYEQYF
TRBJ2-1 | TRBV4-1 | TRBD2 | - | TGCGCCAGCAGCCAAGGATTAGGACTAGCGGGACCCGCCAACAATGAGCAGTTCTTC | CASSQGLGLAGPANNEQFF
TRBJ1-2 | TRBV5-1 | - | - | TGCGCCAGCAGCAACCCTGGACGGTTCTATGGCTACACCTTC | CASSNPGRFYGYTF
TRBJ2-3 | TRBV4-1 | - | once | TGCGCCAGCAGCCAAGAGGGGACTAGCACAGATACGCAGTATTTT | CASSQEGTSTDTQYF
TRBJ2-3 | TRBV7-3 | TRBD2 | - | TGTGCCAGCAGCTTAACGTTAGGGCCGGGACTAGCAACAGATACGCAGTATTTT | CASSLTLGPGLATDTQYF
TRBJ1-1 | TRBV7-9 | TRBD1 | - | TGTGCCAGCAGGCGTACAGGGGACCCTGAAGCTTTCTTT | CASRRTGDPEAFF
TRBJ1-1 | TRBV6-6 | - | - | TGTGCCAGCAGTTACTCGATTGGAGGCCCTGAAGCTTTCTTT | CASSYSIGGPEAFF
TRBJ2-7 | TRBV7-6 | TRBD1 | - | TGTGCCAGCAGCTCCCACCGGGACAGCAAGGTCCCCTACGAGCAGTACTTC | CASSSHRDSKVPYEQYF
TRBJ2-7 | TRBV7-8 | - | - | TGTGCCAGCAGCTTCGGGGGATCCGGAGAGCAGTACTTC | CASSFGGSGEQYF
TRBJ2-3 | TRBV7-2 | TRBD2 | - | TGTGCCAGCAGCTTAACTGGACTAGCGGGACCCGATACGCAGTATTTT | CASSLTGLAGPDTQYF
TRBJ1-5 | TRBV27 | - | once | TGTGCCAGCAGTCAACGAATCAATCAGCCCCAGCATTTT | CASSQRINQPQHF
TRBJ2-1 | TRBV5-1 | - | - | TGCGCCAGCAGCTTGTACGCGGACCTCAATGAGCAGTTCTTC | CASSLYADLNEQFF
TRBJ1-6 | TRBV15 | - | - | TGTGCCACCAGCGGTGCCGGTATGCACTATAATTCACCCCTCCACTTT | CATSGAGMHYNSPLHF
TRBJ2-7 | TRBV4-2 | TRBD1 | - | TGTGCCAGCAGCTTGGAACAGGGGGCGACCTACGAGCAGTACTTC | CASSLEQGATYEQYF
TRBJ2-7 | TRBV18 | - | - | TGTGCCAGCTCACCACCCGGGACAAGTCCCTACGAGCAGTACTTC | CASSPPGTSPYEQYF
TRBJ1-6 | TRBV14 | TRBD1 | - | TGTGCCAGCAGCGAGGGACAGAATAATTCACCCCTCCACTTT | CASSEGQNNSPLHF
TRBJ2-3 | TRBV28 | TRBD2 | - | TGTGCCAGCAGTCTTCTAAGCGGGGGCACAGATACGCAGTATTTT | CASSLLSGGTDTQYF
TRBJ1-4 | TRBV7-6 | - | - | TGTGCCAGCAGTTACCGGGGGGGCAGATCTAATGAAAAACTGTTTTTT | CASSYRGGRSNEKLFF
TRBJ2-2 | TRBV11-3 | - | - | TGTGCCAGCAGCCTTATGAACACCGGGGAGCTGTTTTTT | CASSLMNTGELFF
TRBJ2-3 | TRBV14 | - | - | TGTGCCAGCAGTCCTAGGACAGATACGCAGTATTTT | CASSPRTDTQYF
TRBJ2-4 | TRBV4-1 | TRBD1 | - | TGCGCCAGCAGCCGGACAGGGGGCTGGCTAGCCAAAAACATTCAGTACTTC | CASSRTGGWLAKNIQYF
TRBJ1-3 | TRBV10-2 | - | - | TGCGCCAGCCTGGGTGACAGGTCCTTATTCTCTGGAAACACCATATATTTT | CASLGDRSLFSGNTIYF
TRBJ1-1 | TRBV27 | - | - | TGTGCCAGCAGTATGGGAGGGGTGAACACTGAAGCTTTCTTT | CASSMGGVNTEAFF
TRBJ2-7 | TRBV7-6 | TRBD2 | - | TGTGCCAGCAGCCTTAGCGGGAGTGGCTCTAGGGAGCAGTACTTC | CASSLSGSGSREQYF
TRBJ1-1 | TRBV19 | - | - | TGTGCCACCTCTACAGCGAACACTGAAGCTTTCTTT | CATSTANTEAFF
TRBJ2-7 | TRBV6-5 | - | - | TGTGCCAGCAGCGGGGCACAGGGTCGGGAATACGAGCAGTACTTC | CASSGAQGREYEQYF
TRBJ2-2 | TRBV10-3 | - | - | TGTGCCATCAGTACCCTTCGTCGGACCGGGGAGCTGTTTTTT | CAISTLRRTGELFF
TRBJ2-7 | TRBV5-6 | TRBD2 | - | TGTGCCAGCAGCTTAGGGAGGGCCTACGAGCAGTACTTC | CASSLGRAYEQYF
TRBJ2-5 | TRBV30 | - | - | TGTGCCTGGAGTCTCCTAGGGGAGACCCAGTACTTC | CAWSLLGETQYF
TRBJ2-1 | TRBV27 | TRBD2 | - | TGTGCCAGCACCTTTACCCTCGGACTAGCTCATGAGCAGTTCTTC | CASTFTLGLAHEQFF
TRBJ2-7 | TRBV30 | TRBD1 | once | TGTGCCTGGAGTCGCGGACAGGGGAACGAGCAGTACTTC | CAWSRGQGNEQYF
TRBJ2-1 | TRBV27 | TRBD2 | - | TGTGCCAGCAGCCGAACCGGGACTAGCGGAAATGAGCAGTTCTTC | CASSRTGTSGNEQFF
TRBJ2-7 | TRBV6-5 | - | - | TGTGCCAGCAGGCCTAGTACAGGTTCCTCCTACGAGCAGTACTTC | CASRPSTGSSYEQYF
TRBJ2-1 | TRBV4-1 | TRBD2 | - | TGCGCCAGCAGCAAAGCGGGAGAGTACTACAATGAGCAGTTCTTC | CASSKAGEYYNEQFF